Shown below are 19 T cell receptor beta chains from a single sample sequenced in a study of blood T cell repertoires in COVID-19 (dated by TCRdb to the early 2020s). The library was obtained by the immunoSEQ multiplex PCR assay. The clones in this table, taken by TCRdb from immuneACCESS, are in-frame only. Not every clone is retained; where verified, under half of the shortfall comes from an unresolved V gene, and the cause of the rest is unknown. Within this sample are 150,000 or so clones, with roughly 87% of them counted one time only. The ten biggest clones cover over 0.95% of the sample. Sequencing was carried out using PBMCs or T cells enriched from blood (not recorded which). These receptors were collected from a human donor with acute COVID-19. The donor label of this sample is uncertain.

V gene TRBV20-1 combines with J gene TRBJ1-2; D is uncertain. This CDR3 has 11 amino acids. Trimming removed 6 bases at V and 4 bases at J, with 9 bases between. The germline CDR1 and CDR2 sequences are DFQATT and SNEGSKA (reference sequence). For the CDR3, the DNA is TGCAGTGCCCACTCCCCCTATGGCTACACCTTC. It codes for CSAHSPYGYTF.

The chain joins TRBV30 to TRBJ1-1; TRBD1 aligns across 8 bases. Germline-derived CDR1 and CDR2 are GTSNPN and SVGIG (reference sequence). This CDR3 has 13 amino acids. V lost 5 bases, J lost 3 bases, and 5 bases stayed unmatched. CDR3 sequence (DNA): TGTGCCTGGCGACAGGGGACCCACACTGAAGCTTTCTTT. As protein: CAWRQGTHTEAFF.

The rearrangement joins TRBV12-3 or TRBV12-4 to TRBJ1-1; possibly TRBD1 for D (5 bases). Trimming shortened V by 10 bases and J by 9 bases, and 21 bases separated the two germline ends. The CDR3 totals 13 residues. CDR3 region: CATLNPRQDKAFF. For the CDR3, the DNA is TGTGCCACTCTCAACCCCCGCCAGGACAAAGCTTTCTTT.

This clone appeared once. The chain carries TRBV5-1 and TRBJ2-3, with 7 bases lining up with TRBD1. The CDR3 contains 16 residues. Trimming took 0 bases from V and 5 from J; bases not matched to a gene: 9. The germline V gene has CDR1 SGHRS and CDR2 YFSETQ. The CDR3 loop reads CASSLGRGRSGDTQYF. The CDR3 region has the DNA TGCGCCAGCAGCTTGGGTAGGGGGCGATCGGGAGATACGCAGTATTTT.

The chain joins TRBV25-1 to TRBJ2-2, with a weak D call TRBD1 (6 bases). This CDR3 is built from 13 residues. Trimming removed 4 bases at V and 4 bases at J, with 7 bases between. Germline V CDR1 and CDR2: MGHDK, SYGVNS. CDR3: CASSVQGTGELFF. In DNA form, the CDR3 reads TGTGCCAGCAGTGTACAGGGCACCGGGGAGCTGTTTTTT.

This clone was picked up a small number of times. The CDR3 protein is CASSPFPTGDTEAFF. Here the CDR3 DNA reads TGTGCCAGCTCACCCTTTCCCACGGGGGACACTGAAGCTTTCTTT. The chain combines TRBV18 with TRBJ1-1, with D possibly matching TRBD1 (5 bases). The V end was cut by 3 bases, the J end by 3 bases, with 14 bases between. The CDR3 has 15 residues. The germline V gene encodes CDR1 KGHSH and CDR2 LQKENI.

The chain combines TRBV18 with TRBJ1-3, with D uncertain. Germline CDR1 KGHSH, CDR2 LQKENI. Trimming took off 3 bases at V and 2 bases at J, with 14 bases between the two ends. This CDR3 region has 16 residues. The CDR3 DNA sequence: TGTGCCAGCTCACCCTTCGACAAAGGCCCTGGAAACACCATATATTTT. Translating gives CASSPFDKGPGNTIYF.

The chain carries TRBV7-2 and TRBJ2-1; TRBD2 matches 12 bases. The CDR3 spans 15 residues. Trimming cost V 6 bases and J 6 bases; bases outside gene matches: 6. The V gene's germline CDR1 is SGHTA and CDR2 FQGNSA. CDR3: CASRKGLAGFNEQFF. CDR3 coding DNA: TGTGCCAGCAGAAAAGGACTAGCGGGGTTCAATGAGCAGTTCTTC.

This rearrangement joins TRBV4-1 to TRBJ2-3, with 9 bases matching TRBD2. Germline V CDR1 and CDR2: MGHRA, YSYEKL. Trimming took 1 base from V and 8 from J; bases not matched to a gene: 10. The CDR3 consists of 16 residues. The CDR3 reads CASSQVPSGVVGTQYF. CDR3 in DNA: TGCGCCAGCAGCCAAGTTCCTAGCGGGGTCGTTGGTACGCAGTATTTT.

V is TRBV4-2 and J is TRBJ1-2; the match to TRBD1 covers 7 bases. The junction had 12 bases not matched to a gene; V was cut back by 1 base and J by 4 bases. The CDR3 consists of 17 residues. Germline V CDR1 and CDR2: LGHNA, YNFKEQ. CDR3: CASSQVTRGRQSYGYTF. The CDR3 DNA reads TGTGCCAGCAGCCAAGTTACAAGGGGGCGACAAAGCTATGGCTACACCTTC.

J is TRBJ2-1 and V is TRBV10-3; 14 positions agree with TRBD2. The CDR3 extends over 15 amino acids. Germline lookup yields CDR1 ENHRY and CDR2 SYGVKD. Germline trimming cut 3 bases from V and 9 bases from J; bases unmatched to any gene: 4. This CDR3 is CAISDGTSGGFEQFF. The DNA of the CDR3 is TGTGCCATCAGTGACGGGACTAGCGGGGGCTTTGAGCAGTTCTTC.

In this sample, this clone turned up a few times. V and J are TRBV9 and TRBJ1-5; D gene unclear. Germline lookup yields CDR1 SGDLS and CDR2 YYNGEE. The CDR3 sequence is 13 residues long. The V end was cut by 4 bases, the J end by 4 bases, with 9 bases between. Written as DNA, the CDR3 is TGTGCCAGCAGCTCAGGTTATAATCAGCCCCAGCATTTT. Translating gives CASSSGYNQPQHF.

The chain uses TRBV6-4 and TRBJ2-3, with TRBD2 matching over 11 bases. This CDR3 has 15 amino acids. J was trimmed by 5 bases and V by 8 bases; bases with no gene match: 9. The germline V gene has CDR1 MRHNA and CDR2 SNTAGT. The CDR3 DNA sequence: TGTGCCAGCGCCCCAGGAACTAGCGGGGGAGATACGCAGTATTTT. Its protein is CASAPGTSGGDTQYF.

The CDR3 DNA is TGTGCCAGCACGTTGTATATAGTAGGGGGAAGGACCGAAAAACTGTTTTTT. Protein product: CASTLYIVGGRTEKLFF. J is TRBJ1-4 and V is TRBV2; tentatively, D is TRBD1 (6 bases). CDR1 is SNHLY, CDR2 FYNNEI, per germline. Trimming cost V 7 bases and J 8 bases, with 26 bases left between them. The CDR3 consists of 17 residues.

This CDR3 reads CASSESFWGRGEQFF. Written as DNA, the CDR3 is TGTGCCAGCAGTGAATCTTTTTGGGGGCGTGGTGAGCAGTTCTTC. This sequence joins TRBV25-1 and TRBJ2-1; a weak D match, TRBD1 (6 bases). V was clipped by 1 base and J by 9 bases, with 16 bases between them. The CDR3 length is 15 residues. Germline V gives CDR1 MGHDK, CDR2 SYGVNS.

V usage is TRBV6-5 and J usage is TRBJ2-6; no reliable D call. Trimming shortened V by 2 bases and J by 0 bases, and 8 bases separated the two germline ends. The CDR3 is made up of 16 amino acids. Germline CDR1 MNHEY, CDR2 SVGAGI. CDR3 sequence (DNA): TGTGCCAGCAGTTACGTCCGGAGCTCTGGGGCCAACGTCCTGACTTTC. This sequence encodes CASSYVRSSGANVLTF.

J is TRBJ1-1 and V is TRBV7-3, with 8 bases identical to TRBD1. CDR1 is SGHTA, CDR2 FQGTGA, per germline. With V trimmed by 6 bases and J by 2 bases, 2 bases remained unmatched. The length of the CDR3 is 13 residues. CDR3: CASSPGGNTEAFF. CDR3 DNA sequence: TGTGCCAGCAGTCCAGGGGGCAACACTGAAGCTTTCTTT.

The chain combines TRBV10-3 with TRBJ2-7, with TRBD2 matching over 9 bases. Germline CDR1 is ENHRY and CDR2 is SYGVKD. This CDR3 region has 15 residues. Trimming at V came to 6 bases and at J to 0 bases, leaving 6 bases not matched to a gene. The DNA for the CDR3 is TGTGCCATCAGGGGGACTAGCTCAATCTCCTACGAGCAGTACTTC. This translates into CAIRGTSSISYEQYF.

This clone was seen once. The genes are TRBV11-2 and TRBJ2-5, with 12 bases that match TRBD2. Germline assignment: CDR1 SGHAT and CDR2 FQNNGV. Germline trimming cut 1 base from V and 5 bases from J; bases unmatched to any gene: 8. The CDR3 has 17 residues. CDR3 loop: CASSLAETTSGGETQYF. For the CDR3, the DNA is TGTGCCAGCAGCTTAGCCGAGACGACTAGCGGGGGTGAGACCCAGTACTTC.